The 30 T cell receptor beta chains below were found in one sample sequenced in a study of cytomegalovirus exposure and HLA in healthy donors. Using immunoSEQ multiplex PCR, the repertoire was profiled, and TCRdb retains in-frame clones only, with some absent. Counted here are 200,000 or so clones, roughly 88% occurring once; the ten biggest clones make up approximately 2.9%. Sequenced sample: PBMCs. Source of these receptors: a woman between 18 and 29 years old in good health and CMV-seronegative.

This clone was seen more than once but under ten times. The CDR3 loop reads CASSLSASSYEQYF. CDR3 DNA sequence: TGTGCCAGCAGCTTGAGCGCGAGCTCCTACGAGCAGTACTTC. V usage is TRBV7-6 and J usage is TRBJ2-7; no clear D gene. CDR1 is SGHVS and CDR2 is FNYEAQ in the germline V gene. This CDR3 is 14 amino acids long. V was pared by 3 bases and J by 0 bases, with 9 bases between.

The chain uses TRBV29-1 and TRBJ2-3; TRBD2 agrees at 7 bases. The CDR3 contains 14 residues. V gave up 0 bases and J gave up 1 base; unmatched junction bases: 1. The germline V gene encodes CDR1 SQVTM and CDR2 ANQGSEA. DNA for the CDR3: TGCAGCGTTGAAGAGGGGGGGGGCACAGATACGCAGTATTTT. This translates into CSVEEGGGTDTQYF.

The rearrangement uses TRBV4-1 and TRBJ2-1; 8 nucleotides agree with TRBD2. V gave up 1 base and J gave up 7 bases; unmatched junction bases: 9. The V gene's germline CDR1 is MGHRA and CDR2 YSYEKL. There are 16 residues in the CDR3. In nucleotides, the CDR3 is TGCGCCAGCAGCCAAGGTCCAGCGGGAGCATGGAATGAGCAGTTCTTC. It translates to CASSQGPAGAWNEQFF.

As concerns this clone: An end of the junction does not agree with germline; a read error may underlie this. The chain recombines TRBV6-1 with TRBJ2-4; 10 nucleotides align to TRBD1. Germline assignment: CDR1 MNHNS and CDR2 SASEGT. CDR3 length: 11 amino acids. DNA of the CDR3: TGTGCCAGCAGTGAAAGCGACAGGGGGCACTTC. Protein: CASSESDRGHF.

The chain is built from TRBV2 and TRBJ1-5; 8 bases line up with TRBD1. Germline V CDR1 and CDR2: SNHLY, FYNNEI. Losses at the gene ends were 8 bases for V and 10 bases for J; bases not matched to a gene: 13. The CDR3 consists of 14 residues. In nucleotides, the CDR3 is TGTGCCAGCGGGGGACAGGTTCCCTTCAGCCCCCAGCATTTT. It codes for CASGGQVPFSPQHF.

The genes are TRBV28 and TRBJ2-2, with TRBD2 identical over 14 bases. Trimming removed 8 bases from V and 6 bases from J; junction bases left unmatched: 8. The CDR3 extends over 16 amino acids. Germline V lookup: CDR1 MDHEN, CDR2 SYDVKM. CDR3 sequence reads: CASGGLAGDGAGELFF. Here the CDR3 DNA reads TGTGCCAGCGGGGGACTAGCGGGAGACGGAGCCGGGGAGCTGTTTTTT.

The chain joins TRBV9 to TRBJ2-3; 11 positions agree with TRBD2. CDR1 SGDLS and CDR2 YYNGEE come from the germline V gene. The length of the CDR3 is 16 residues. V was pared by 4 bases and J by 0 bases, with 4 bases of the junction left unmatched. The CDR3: CASSLGLAASTDTQYF. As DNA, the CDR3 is TGTGCCAGCAGCCTGGGACTAGCGGCTAGCACAGATACGCAGTATTTT.

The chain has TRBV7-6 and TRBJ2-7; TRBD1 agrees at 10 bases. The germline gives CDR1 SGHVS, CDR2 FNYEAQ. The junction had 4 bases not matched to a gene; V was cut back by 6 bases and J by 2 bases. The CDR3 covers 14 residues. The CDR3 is CASSPTGGTYEQYF. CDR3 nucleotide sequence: TGTGCCAGCAGTCCGACAGGGGGCACCTACGAGCAGTACTTC.

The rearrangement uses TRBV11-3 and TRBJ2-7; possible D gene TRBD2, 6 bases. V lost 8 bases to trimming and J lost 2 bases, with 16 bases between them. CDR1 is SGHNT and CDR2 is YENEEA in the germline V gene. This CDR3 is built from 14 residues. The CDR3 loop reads CASPDPGEPYEQYF. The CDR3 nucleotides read TGTGCCAGCCCTGACCCGGGGGAACCCTACGAGCAGTACTTC.

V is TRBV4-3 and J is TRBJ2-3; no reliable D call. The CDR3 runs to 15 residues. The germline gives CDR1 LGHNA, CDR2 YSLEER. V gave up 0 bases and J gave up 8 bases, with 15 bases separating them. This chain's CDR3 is CASSQDRGAGGTQYF. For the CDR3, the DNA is TGCGCCAGCAGCCAAGATCGAGGCGCCGGCGGTACGCAGTATTTT.

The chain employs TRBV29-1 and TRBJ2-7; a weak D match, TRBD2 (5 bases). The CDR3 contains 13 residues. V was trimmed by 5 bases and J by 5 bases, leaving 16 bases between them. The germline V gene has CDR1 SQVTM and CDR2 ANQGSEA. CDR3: CSVSSEGGNEQYF. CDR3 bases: TGCAGCGTTTCGTCCGAGGGTGGGAACGAGCAGTACTTC.

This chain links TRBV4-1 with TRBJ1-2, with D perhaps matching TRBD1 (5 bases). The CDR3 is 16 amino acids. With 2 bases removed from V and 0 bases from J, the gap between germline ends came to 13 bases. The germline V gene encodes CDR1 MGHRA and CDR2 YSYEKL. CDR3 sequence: CASSQLWGLTNYGYTF. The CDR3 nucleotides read TGCGCCAGCAGCCAACTATGGGGCCTTACTAACTATGGCTACACCTTC.

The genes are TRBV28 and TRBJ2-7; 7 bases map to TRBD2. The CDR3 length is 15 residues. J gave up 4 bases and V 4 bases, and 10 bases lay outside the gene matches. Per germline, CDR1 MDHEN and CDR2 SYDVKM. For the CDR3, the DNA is TGTGCCAGCAGTTCAAAGCTAGCGGCTCCTTACGAGCAGTACTTC. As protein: CASSSKLAAPYEQYF.

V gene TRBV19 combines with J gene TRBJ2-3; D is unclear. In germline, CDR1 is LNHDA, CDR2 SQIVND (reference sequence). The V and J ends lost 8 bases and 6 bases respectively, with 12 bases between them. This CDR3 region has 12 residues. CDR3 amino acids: CASAGDTDTQYF. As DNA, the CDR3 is TGTGCCAGTGCAGGCGATACGGATACGCAGTATTTT.

The CDR3 reads CASSLAGQGPNTEAFF. The CDR3 bases are TGTGCCAGCAGCTTAGCGGGACAGGGGCCGAACACTGAAGCTTTCTTT. This chain uses TRBV7-8 with TRBJ1-1; 10 bases align to TRBD1. V was pared by 0 bases and J by 1 base, with 2 bases of the junction left unmatched. The V gene's germline CDR1 is SGHVS and CDR2 FQNEAQ. CDR3 length: 16 amino acids.

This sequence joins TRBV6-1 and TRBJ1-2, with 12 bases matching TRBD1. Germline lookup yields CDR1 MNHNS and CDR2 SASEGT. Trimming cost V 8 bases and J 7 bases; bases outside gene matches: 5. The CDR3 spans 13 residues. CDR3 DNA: TGTGCCAGCTGGGGACAGGGGGCGTCTGGCTACACCTTC. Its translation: CASWGQGASGYTF.

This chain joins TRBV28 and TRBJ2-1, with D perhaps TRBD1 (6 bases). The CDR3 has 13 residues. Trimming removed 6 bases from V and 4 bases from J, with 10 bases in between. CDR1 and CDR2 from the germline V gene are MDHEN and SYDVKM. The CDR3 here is CASSLQGYNEQFF. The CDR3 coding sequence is TGTGCCAGCAGCCTACAGGGTTACAATGAGCAGTTCTTC. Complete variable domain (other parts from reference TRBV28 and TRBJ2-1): DVKVTQSSRYLVKRTGEKVFLECVQDMDHENMFWYRQDPGLGLRLIYFSYDVKMKEKGDIPEGYSVSREKKERFSLILESASTNQTSMYLCASSLQGYNEQFFGPGTRLTVL.

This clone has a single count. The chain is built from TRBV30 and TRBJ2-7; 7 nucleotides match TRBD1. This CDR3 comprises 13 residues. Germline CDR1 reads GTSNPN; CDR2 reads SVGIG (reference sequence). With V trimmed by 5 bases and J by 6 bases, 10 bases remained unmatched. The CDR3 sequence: CAWAPGTVSEQYF. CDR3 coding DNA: TGTGCCTGGGCCCCCGGGACAGTTAGCGAGCAGTACTTC.

The CDR3 is CASIGLPTSWETQYF. CDR3 DNA sequence: TGTGCCAGCATTGGGTTACCGACTAGTTGGGAGACCCAGTACTTC. The V gene is TRBV6-6, the J gene TRBJ2-5; a possible D gene is TRBD2 (6 bases). Looked up from germline, CDR1 is MNHNY and CDR2 is SVGAGI (reference sequence). The germline V and J ends were trimmed by 7 bases and 5 bases, with 20 bases remaining between them. This CDR3 comprises 15 residues.

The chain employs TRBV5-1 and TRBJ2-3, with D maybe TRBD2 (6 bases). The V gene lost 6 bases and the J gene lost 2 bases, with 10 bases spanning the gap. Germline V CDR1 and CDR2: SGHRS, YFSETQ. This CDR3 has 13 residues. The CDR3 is CASTGVITDTQYF. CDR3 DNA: TGCGCCAGCACGGGGGTCATCACAGATACGCAGTATTTT.

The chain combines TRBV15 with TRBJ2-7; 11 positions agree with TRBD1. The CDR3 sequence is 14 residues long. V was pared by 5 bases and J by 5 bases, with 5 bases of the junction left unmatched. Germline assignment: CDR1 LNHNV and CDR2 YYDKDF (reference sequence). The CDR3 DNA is TGTGCCACCAGCGGACAGGGGGCAACGGACGAGCAGTACTTC. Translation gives CATSGQGATDEQYF.

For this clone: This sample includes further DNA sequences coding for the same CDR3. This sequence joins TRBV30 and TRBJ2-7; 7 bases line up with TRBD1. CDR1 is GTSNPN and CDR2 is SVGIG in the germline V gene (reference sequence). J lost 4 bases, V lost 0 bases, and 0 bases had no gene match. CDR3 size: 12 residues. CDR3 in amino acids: CAWSVQGYEQYF. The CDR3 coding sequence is TGTGCCTGGAGTGTACAGGGGTACGAGCAGTACTTC.

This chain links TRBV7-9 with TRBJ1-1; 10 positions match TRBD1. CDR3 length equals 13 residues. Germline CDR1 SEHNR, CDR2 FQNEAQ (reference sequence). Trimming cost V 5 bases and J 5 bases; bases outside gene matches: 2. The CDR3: CASSQGQGTEAFF. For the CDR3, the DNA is TGTGCCAGCAGCCAGGGACAGGGGACTGAAGCTTTCTTT. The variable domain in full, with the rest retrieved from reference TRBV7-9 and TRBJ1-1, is DTGVSQNPRHKITKRGQNVTFRCDPISEHNRLYWYRQTLGQGPEFLTYFQNEAQLEKSRLLSDRFSAERPKGSFSTLEIQRTEQGDSAMYLCASSQGQGTEAFFGQGTRLTVV.

The CDR3 DNA reads as TGTGCCAGCACGCTTATAGGGGGCAACACTGAAGCTTTCTTT. Amino acids: CASTLIGGNTEAFF. J is TRBJ1-1 and V is TRBV7-9, with 7 bases lining up with TRBD1. V dropped 7 bases and J dropped 2; count of bases not matched to a gene: 7. Germline CDR1 is SEHNR and CDR2 is FQNEAQ (reference sequence). This CDR3 spans 14 amino acids.

CDR3 in amino acids: CASSLTATNEKLFF. CDR3 DNA sequence: TGTGCCAGCAGCCTGACAGCAACTAATGAAAAACTGTTTTTT. V and J are TRBV7-2 and TRBJ1-4; TRBD1 might be the D (5 bases). V was clipped by 5 bases and J by 0 bases, with 7 bases between them. The CDR3 has 14 amino acids. The germline CDR1 and CDR2 sequences are SGHTA and FQGNSA.

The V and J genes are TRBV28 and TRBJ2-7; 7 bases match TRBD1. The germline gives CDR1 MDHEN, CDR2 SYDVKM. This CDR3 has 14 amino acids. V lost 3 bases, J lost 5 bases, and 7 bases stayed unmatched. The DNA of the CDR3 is TGTGCCAGCAGTTTCGGCCGAGACAGGGACGAGCAGTACTTC. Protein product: CASSFGRDRDEQYF.

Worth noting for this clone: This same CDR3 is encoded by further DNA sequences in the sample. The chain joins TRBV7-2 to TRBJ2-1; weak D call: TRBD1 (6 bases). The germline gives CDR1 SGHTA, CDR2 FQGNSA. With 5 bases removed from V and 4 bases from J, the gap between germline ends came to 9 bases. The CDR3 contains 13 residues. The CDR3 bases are TGTGCCAGCAGCCTTGGACAGTACAATGAGCAGTTCTTC. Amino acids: CASSLGQYNEQFF.

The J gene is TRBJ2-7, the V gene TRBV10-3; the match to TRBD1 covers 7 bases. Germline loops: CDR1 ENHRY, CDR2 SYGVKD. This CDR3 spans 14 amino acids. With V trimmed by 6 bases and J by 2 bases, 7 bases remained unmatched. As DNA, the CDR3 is TGTGCCATCAGCCCTACGACAGGGACCTACGAGCAGTACTTC. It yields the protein CAISPTTGTYEQYF.

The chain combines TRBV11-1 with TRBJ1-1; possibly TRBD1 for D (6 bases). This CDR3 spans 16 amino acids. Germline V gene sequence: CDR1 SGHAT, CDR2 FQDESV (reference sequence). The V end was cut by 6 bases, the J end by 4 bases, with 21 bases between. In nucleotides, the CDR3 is TGTGCCAGCAGACCCGGGTGGGACACTTCGAGCACTGAAGCTTTCTTT. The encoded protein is CASRPGWDTSSTEAFF.

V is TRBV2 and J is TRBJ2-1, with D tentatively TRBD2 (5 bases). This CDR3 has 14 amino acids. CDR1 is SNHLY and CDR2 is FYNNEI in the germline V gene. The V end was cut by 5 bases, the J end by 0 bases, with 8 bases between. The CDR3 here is CASSQDFSYNEQFF. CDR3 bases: TGTGCCAGCAGTCAGGACTTCTCCTACAATGAGCAGTTCTTC. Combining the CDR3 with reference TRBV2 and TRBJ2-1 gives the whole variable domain EPEVTQTPSHQVTQMGQEVILRCVPISNHLYFYWYRQILGQKVEFLVSFYNNEISEKSEIFDDQFSVERPDGSNFTLKIRSTKLEDSAMYFCASSQDFSYNEQFFGPGTRLTVL.